This T cell receptor (beta chain) stems from a study of T cell responses to AZD1222 COVID-19 vaccine. The assay was immunoSEQ multiplex PCR, and TCRdb's table has in-frame clones only and misses some. This table holds around 78,000 clones, about 84% found once. With 2 bases removed from V and 3 bases from J, the gap between germline ends came to 13 bases. Germline V CDR1 and CDR2: MGHDK, SYGVNS. The length of the CDR3 is 15 residues. The sequencing used peripheral blood, collected on day 0 of AZD1222 vaccination. This rearrangement joins TRBV25-1 to TRBJ1-1; D unclear. The source is an adult in good health. DNA for the CDR3: TGTGCCAGCAGTGAAGGTTGGGCGGAAGACACTGAAGCTTTCTTT. Residues: CASSEGWAEDTEAFF.